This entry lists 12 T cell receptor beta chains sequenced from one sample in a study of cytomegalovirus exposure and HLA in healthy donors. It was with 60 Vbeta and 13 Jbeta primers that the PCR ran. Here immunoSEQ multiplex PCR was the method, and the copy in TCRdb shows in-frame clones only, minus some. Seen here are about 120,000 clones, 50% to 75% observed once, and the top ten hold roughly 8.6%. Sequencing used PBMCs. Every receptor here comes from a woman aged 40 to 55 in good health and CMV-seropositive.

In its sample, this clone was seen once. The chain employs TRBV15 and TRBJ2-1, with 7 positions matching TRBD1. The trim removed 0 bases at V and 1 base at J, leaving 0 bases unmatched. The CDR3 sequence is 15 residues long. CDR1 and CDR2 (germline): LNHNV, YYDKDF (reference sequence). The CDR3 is CATSREDRSYNEQFF. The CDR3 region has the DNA TGTGCCACCAGCAGAGAGGACAGGTCCTACAATGAGCAGTTCTTC.

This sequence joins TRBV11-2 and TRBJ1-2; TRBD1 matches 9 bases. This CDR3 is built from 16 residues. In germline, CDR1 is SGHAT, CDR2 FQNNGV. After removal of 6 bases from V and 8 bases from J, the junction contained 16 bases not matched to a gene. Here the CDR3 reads CASRHRSTGGWGGYTF. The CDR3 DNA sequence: TGTGCCAGCAGACATAGATCAACAGGGGGCTGGGGAGGCTACACCTTC.

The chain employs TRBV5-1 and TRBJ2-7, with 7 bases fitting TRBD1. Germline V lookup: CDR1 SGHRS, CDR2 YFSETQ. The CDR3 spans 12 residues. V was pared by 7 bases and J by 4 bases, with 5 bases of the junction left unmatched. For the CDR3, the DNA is TGCGCCAGCTCAGAGGGGGCTTACGAGCAGTACTTC. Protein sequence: CASSEGAYEQYF. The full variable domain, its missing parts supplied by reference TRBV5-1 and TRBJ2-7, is KAGVTQTPRYLIKTRGQQVTLSCSPISGHRSVSWYQQTPGQGLQFLFEYFSETQRNKGNFPGRFSGRQFSNSRSEMNVSTLELGDSALYLCASSEGAYEQYFGPGTRLTVT.

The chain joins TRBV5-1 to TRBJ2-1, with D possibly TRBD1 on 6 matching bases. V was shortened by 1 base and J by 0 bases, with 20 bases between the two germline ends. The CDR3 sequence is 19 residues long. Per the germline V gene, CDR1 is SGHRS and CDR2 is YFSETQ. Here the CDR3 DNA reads TGCGCCAGCAGCTTGACGTTTTGGGGGCTAGGGGACTCCTACAATGAGCAGTTCTTC. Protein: CASSLTFWGLGDSYNEQFF.

CDR3: CSARGGLQFF. The CDR3 DNA follows: TGCAGTGCTAGGGGCGGGTTACAGTTCTTC. The chain recombines TRBV20-1 with TRBJ2-1; D is perhaps TRBD2 (5 bases). The CDR3 sequence is 10 residues long. The germline V and J ends were trimmed by 3 bases and 13 bases, with 10 bases remaining between them. Germline V gene sequence: CDR1 DFQATT, CDR2 SNEGSKA (reference sequence).

The CDR3 DNA sequence: TGTGCCAGCAGCTTGGACAGGGGGGGTTACAATGAGCAGTTCTTC. It is translated as CASSLDRGGYNEQFF. The chain combines TRBV5-5 with TRBJ2-1, with D perhaps TRBD1 (8 bases). There are 15 residues in the CDR3. CDR1 and CDR2 (germline): SGHKS, YYEKEE (reference sequence). The ends were cut back, 0 bases at V and 4 bases at J, with 11 bases in the middle.

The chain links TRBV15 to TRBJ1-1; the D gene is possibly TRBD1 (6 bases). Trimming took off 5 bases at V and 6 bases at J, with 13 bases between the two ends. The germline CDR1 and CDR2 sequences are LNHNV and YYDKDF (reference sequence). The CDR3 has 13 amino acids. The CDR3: CATSPVAGAEAFF. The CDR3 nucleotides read TGTGCCACCAGCCCGGTGGCAGGGGCTGAAGCTTTCTTT. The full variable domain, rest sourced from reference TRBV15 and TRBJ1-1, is DAMVIQNPRYQVTQFGKPVTLSCSQTLNHNVMYWYQQKSSQAPKLLFHYYDKDFNNEADTPDNFQSRRPNTSFCFLDIRSPGLGDTAMYLCATSPVAGAEAFFGQGTRLTVV.

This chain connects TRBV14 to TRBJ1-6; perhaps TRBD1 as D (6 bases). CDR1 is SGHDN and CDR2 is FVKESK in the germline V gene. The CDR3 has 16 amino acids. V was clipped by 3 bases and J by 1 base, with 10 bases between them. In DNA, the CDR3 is TGTGCCAGCAGCCACCGAGGGGGTTCCTATAATTCACCCCTCCACTTT. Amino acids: CASSHRGGSYNSPLHF.

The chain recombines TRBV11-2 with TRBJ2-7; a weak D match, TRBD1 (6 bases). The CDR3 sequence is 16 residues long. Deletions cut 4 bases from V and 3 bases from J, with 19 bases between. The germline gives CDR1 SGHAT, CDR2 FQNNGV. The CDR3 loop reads CASSSGLGADYYEQYF. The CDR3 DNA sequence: TGTGCCAGCAGCTCCGGATTGGGGGCCGACTACTACGAGCAGTACTTC.

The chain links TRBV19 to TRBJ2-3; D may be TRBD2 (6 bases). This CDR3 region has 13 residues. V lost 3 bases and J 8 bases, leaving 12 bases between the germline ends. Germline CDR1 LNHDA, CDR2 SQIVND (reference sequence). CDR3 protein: CASSMVGTPTQYF. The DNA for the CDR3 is TGTGCCAGTAGTATGGTGGGGACTCCTACGCAGTATTTT.

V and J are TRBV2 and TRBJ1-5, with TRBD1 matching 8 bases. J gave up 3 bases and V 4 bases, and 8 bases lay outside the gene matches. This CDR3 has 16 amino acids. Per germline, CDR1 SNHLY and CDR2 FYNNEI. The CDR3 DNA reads TGTGCCAGCAGTGGTAGTTGGACAGGGTACAATCAGCCCCAGCATTTT. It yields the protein CASSGSWTGYNQPQHF. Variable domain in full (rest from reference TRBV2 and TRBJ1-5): EPEVTQTPSHQVTQMGQEVILRCVPISNHLYFYWYRQILGQKVEFLVSFYNNEISEKSEIFDDQFSVERPDGSNFTLKIRSTKLEDSAMYFCASSGSWTGYNQPQHFGDGTRLSIL.

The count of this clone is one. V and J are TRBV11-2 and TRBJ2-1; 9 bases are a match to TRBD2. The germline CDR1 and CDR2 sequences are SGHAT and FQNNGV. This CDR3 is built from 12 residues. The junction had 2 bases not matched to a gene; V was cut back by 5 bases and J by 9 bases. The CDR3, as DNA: TGTGCCAGCAGCAAAGCGGGAGGTGAGCAGTTCTTC. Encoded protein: CASSKAGGEQFF.